Below, one T cell receptor beta chain is given with its context. Its specific antigen is unknown. No quality values exist for individual bases; no much larger clone is one base distant. The sample belongs to a study of T cell repertoires in ileal Crohn's disease (dated by TCRdb to between 2017 and 2020). Regarding the research as a whole: At the time of surgery, roughly 35% of patients were active smokers, and the median duration of disease was around eight years. The TCR repertoire was analysed in under 70 patients with Crohn's disease drawn from a prospective multicentre cohort. Running in parallel with the study was a multicentre cohort set up to find predictors of early endoscopic recurrence following ileocolonic resection. Every patient underwent surgery because of a complication, which was stricturing disease in about 60% and penetrating disease in about 40%. Endoscopic postoperative recurrence was defined as a Rutgeerts score above i0. About half of the patients received postoperative therapy: 11 received thiopurines and 15 to 20 received anti-TNF agents. A total of roughly 170 mucosal samples from 57 patients were sequenced, with samples obtained at several locations on the surgical specimen and at postoperative endoscopy.

Adults with ileal or ileocolonic Crohn's disease for whom ileocolonic resection was indicated were considered eligible. Before DNA extraction, whole ileal mucosal biopsies were kept frozen at -80 degrees C. Genomic DNA was extracted from frozen whole biopsies with a TRizol-based method and quantified on a NanoDrop 2000 spectrophotometer. CDR1 and CDR2 are drawn from the germline V gene: KGHSH, LQKENI. Taken from cysteine to phenylalanine, the CDR3 has 16 residues. Of the read, only the CDR3 DNA is kept; its 48 bases are in frame from base 1. V loses 3 bases of germline sequence and J loses 5 bases, and the interval between the two ends is 19 bases. For commercial TCRB immunosequencing, 450 to 550 nanograms of biopsy DNA were submitted for each sample. Adaptive Biotechnology amplified the CDR3 regions from genomic DNA with a two-step multiplex PCR designed to control amplification bias. In the first PCR, primers covered every V and J gene segment, and in the second PCR, barcodes and Illumina adapters were added. CDR3 libraries were sequenced using an Illumina instrument. The study's own analysis went as follows. Vendor-provided pipelines were combined with custom analysis of raw data in R/Bioconductor under R version 3.3.0. Clonality, which ranges from 0 to 1, was calculated as the inverse of the normalised Shannon entropy across all productive clones. High-frequency clones were defined as the share of the repertoire occupied by the top 100 clones, with only clones passing a 95% confidence test being retained. Overlap between samples was measured with the Morisita-Horn index, while repertoire diversity was measured with the Simpson index. This immuneACCESS table, as held by TCRdb, lists in-frame sequences with V and J called but not all clones. Of the missing ones, under half trace to an unresolved V gene in checked studies; the others have no known cause. That table furnishes V, J and clone size, whereas the DNA furnished D and trimming. In this sample the table shows about 5,000 clones, over 70% of which occur a single time. In total, the top ten clones hold around 26% of the sample.

Overall results and qualifications from the work: Compared with CD4 T cells, sorted CD8 T cells contained more high-frequency clones, which suggests that the mucosal expansions were mostly CD8. A significantly higher proportion of clonal expansions was observed in active smokers at surgery than in non-smokers (approximately 26% vs 20%, p=0.02). Mucosal CD4 and CD8 T cells were sorted and sequenced only in a subgroup of patients, whose size was not stated. Endoscopic recurrence was found to be associated with higher high-frequency clone percentages at surgery, and recurrence was observed in all patients with clonality above 26.8% (18/57).

The V and J segments used are TRBV18 and TRBJ2-5; TRBD1 could be the D gene, as 5 bases match. The source is an adult with Crohn's disease. The sample taken for sequencing was ileal tissue. The DNA sequence reads TGTGCCAGCTCACCCACCAACCAGGGAATGATGGAGACCCAGTACTTC. This sequence encodes CASSPTNQGMMETQYF.